The 13 T cell receptor beta chains presented below share a single source sample, sequenced in a study of long-term antiretroviral therapy in people with HIV. Researchers report immunoSEQ v3.0 was run at survey level. Data came from immunoSEQ multiplex PCR; TCRdb stores just in-frame clones and leaves some out. The data hold approximately 23,000 clones, with 86% observed a single time. Sequenced material: unsorted PBMCs, taken about 2.6 years after starting antiretroviral therapy. The receptor set was obtained from a man aged 40-49 years with HIV.

The chain recombines TRBV4-1 with TRBJ2-5; 8 bases align to TRBD2. The CDR3 consists of 15 residues. J lost 3 bases, V lost 4 bases, and 7 bases had no gene match. Germline CDR1 MGHRA, CDR2 YSYEKL. This chain's CDR3 is CASSPGGGREETQYF. CDR3 in DNA: TGCGCCAGCAGCCCCGGCGGGGGGCGGGAAGAGACCCAGTACTTC.

The chain carries TRBV6-6 and TRBJ1-1; 8 bases align to TRBD1. This CDR3 has 15 amino acids. Germline assignment: CDR1 MNHNY and CDR2 SVGAGI (reference sequence). Germline trimming cut 2 bases from V and 5 bases from J; bases unmatched to any gene: 7. As DNA, the CDR3 is TGTGCCAGCAGTTACGGCAGGGGGCTGAGTACTGAAGCTTTCTTT. It is translated as CASSYGRGLSTEAFF.

This chain joins TRBV27 and TRBJ2-1, with TRBD2 matching 15 bases. CDR1 is MNHEY and CDR2 is SMNVEV in the germline V gene (reference sequence). V lost 6 bases, J lost 5 bases, and 8 bases stayed unmatched. CDR3 length: 17 residues. CDR3: CASSPGLAGGPNNEQFF. The CDR3 DNA is TGTGCCAGCAGCCCGGGACTAGCGGGGGGCCCGAACAATGAGCAGTTCTTC.

The CDR3 here is CASRGNGVHEQYF. The CDR3 region has the DNA TGTGCCAGTAGGGGGAATGGGGTCCACGAGCAGTACTTC. The genes are TRBV19 and TRBJ2-7; D remains unclear. The CDR3 contains 13 residues. The germline V gene has CDR1 LNHDA and CDR2 SQIVND (reference sequence). Trimming took off 6 bases at V and 5 bases at J, with 14 bases between the two ends.

In this sample, this clone turned up a few times. The CDR3 coding sequence is TGTGCCAGCAGGAGGGAGGGGGTGGAGAATTCACCCCTCCACTTT. Translated, it gives CASRREGVENSPLHF. This sequence joins TRBV2 and TRBJ1-6; tentative D call: TRBD1 (6 bases). Germline V gene lookup returns CDR1 SNHLY and CDR2 FYNNEI. The V gene lost 6 bases and the J gene lost 7 bases, with 16 bases spanning the gap. The CDR3 has 15 residues. The variable domain in full, completed from reference TRBV2 and TRBJ1-6, reads EPEVTQTPSHQVTQMGQEVILRCVPISNHLYFYWYRQILGQKVEFLVSFYNNEISEKSEIFDDQFSVERPDGSNFTLKIRSTKLEDSAMYFCASRREGVENSPLHFGNGTRLTVT.

The J gene is TRBJ2-7, the V gene TRBV29-1; TRBD1 or TRBD2 may be the D gene (5 bases each). From germline, CDR1 is SQVTM and CDR2 ANQGSEA. The CDR3 runs 13 residues. Trimming left V 7 bases short and J 4 bases short, with 17 bases between. The CDR3 is CSGSGTDPYEQYF. Here the CDR3 DNA reads TGCAGCGGATCCGGGACGGACCCATACGAGCAGTACTTC.

The chain recombines TRBV27 with TRBJ2-4, with a weak D call TRBD2 (6 bases). Germline CDR1 and CDR2: MNHEY and SMNVEV (reference sequence). V lost 6 bases and J 6 bases, leaving 15 bases between the germline ends. This CDR3 has 14 residues. The CDR3 DNA sequence: TGTGCCAGCAGACCAGGAGGGGTAAGAAACATTCAGTACTTC. This codes for CASRPGGVRNIQYF.

The V call is TRBV13, the J call TRBJ2-3; D is unclear. Per germline, CDR1 PRHDT and CDR2 FYEKMQ (reference sequence). The CDR3 length is 14 residues. The germline V and J ends were trimmed by 5 bases and 4 bases, with 13 bases remaining between them. CDR3 nucleotides: TGTGCCAGCAGCCCCTCGTCCCGGTCAGATACGCAGTATTTT. Amino acids: CASSPSSRSDTQYF.

In its sample, this clone was seen once. The CDR3 reads CASSLGTSGVYEQYF. The DNA for the CDR3 is TGTGCCAGCAGCTTGGGGACTAGCGGGGTCTACGAGCAGTACTTC. This chain joins TRBV5-4 and TRBJ2-7, with 12 bases identical to TRBD2. Trimming removed 0 bases from V and 3 bases from J; junction bases left unmatched: 1. Looked up from germline, CDR1 is SGHNT and CDR2 is YYREEE (reference sequence). The CDR3 runs to 15 residues.

The chain has TRBV19 and TRBJ1-1; D gene ambiguous. V lost 3 bases, J lost 1 base, and 12 bases lay in between. CDR3 length equals 15 residues. CDR1 is LNHDA, CDR2 SQIVND, per germline (reference sequence). The CDR3 here is CASSMIAKGNTEAFF. CDR3 coding DNA: TGTGCCAGTAGTATGATAGCGAAGGGGAACACTGAAGCTTTCTTT.

J is TRBJ1-1 and V is TRBV10-3; unclear D gene. The V gene's germline CDR1 is ENHRY and CDR2 SYGVKD. This CDR3 is built from 13 residues. Trimming stripped 4 bases from V and 2 bases from J, with 8 bases between. The DNA of the CDR3 is TGTGCCATCAGTGTAGAAAGAAACACTGAAGCTTTCTTT. Its translation: CAISVERNTEAFF.

This chain links TRBV4-2 with TRBJ2-7; D ambiguous. The length of the CDR3 is 16 residues. V lost 0 bases and J 0 bases, leaving 12 bases between the germline ends. Per germline, CDR1 LGHNA and CDR2 YNFKEQ. The CDR3 protein is CASSQDQGKSSYEQYF. The CDR3 nucleotides read TGTGCCAGCAGCCAAGATCAAGGGAAAAGCTCCTACGAGCAGTACTTC.

The chain couples TRBV11-3 to TRBJ2-1; TRBD1 is a possible D gene (6 bases). Per the germline V gene, CDR1 is SGHNT and CDR2 is YENEEA. The germline V and J ends were trimmed by 8 bases and 3 bases, with 11 bases remaining between them. The CDR3 has 13 amino acids. CDR3 coding DNA: TGTGCCAGCTCTAGGGGGAACTACAATGAGCAGTTCTTC. It codes for CASSRGNYNEQFF.